The rows below give T cell receptor beta chains drawn from one sample of a study of early T cells in non-severe SARS-CoV-2 infection. TCRdb re-called the 5' RACE reads with MiXCR, one entry per CDR3 protein. Found here are roughly 28,000 distinct CDR3 sequences, approximately 4.6% of them singletons; the top ten hold approximately 4.6%. The specimen sequenced was whole blood. The receptors derive from an adult who was a healthcare worker with PCR-confirmed SARS-CoV-2 infection or an uninfected control (not recorded which). Each CDR3 is given with its conserved first and last residue. The D gene is left open where the match is weak. Rows give clone size only sometimes, using once, few, many, or a class for an expanded clone.

size	D	V	length	J	DNA	CDR3
many	NA	TRBV12-3/TRBV12-4	14	TRBJ1-5	TGTGCCAGCAGTTTACCCAGTAGCAATCAGCCCCAGCATTTT	CASSLPSSNQPQHF
many	TRBD1	TRBV2	13	TRBJ1-1	TGTGCCAGCAGCGGACAGGGGAACACTGAAGCTTTCTTT	CASSGQGNTEAFF
few	TRBD2	TRBV5-1	15	TRBJ2-1	TGCGCCAGCAGCCCCGGAGGTAGCGGGGGTGGCGAGCAGTTCTTC	CASSPGGSGGGEQFF
many	TRBD2	TRBV20-1	16	TRBJ2-3	TGCAGTGCTAGAGATACCGCAGCGGGGAGGACAGATACGCAGTATTTT	CSARDTAAGRTDTQYF
many	NA	TRBV10-2	11	TRBJ2-1	TGCGCCAGCAGTGAGACCGATGAGCAGTTCTTC	CASSETDEQFF
many	TRBD2	TRBV5-1	17	TRBJ2-1	TGCGCCAGCAGCTCGGGACTAGCGGTGAGCTCCTACAATGAGCAGTTCTTC	CASSSGLAVSSYNEQFF
many	TRBD2	TRBV6-1	15	TRBJ2-3	TGTGCCAGCAGTGAAGAAGCGGGGGGGCCCCGTACGCAGTATTTT	CASSEEAGGPRTQYF
NA	NA	TRBV2	15	TRBJ1-5	TGTGCCAGCAGGACCACAGGGTATAGCAATCAGCCCCAGCATTTT	CASRTTGYSNQPQHF
NA	NA	TRBV20-1	16	TRBJ2-7	TGCAGTGCTGGGACCTATGGGCAAGGAAGTGCGTACGAGCAGTACTTC	CSAGTYGQGSAYEQYF
many	NA	TRBV4-2	14	TRBJ2-2	TGTGCCAGCAGGCGAGCGGGTGATCCCGGGGAGCTGTTTTTT	CASRRAGDPGELFF
many	NA	TRBV20-1	13	TRBJ1-6	TGCAGTGCTAGCGTAGGGACGGATTCACCCCTCCACTTT	CSASVGTDSPLHF
many	NA	TRBV20-1	12	TRBJ2-1	TGCAGTGCTGATATAACTAGGGATGAGCAGTTCTTC	CSADITRDEQFF
many	TRBD2	TRBV6-2/TRBV6-3	15	TRBJ2-3	TGTGCCAGCTCTCGACTAGCGGGGGGCCTTGATACGCAGTATTTT	CASSRLAGGLDTQYF
few	NA	TRBV28	14	TRBJ2-7	TGTGCCAGCAGTTTCGGGGACTCCTCTTACGAGCAGTACTTC	CASSFGDSSYEQYF
many	TRBD1	TRBV4-1	14	TRBJ2-1	TGCGCCAGCAGCCACAGGGGGCGACTGGCCGAGCAGTTCTTC	CASSHRGRLAEQFF
few	TRBD1	TRBV20-1	14	TRBJ2-7	TGCAGTGCTAGGATTCGGGACAGAAGTTACGAGCAGTACTTC	CSARIRDRSYEQYF
many	NA	TRBV5-6	16	TRBJ2-2	TGTGCCAGCAGCCCTCCGAACAAAGGGGGCACCGGGGAGCTGTTTTTT	CASSPPNKGGTGELFF
NA	NA	TRBV6-5	19	TRBJ1-3	TGTGCCAGCAGTTACTCATACCCCGGGACACAAGGCGCCGGAAACACCATATATTTT	CASSYSYPGTQGAGNTIYF
many	TRBD1	TRBV6-5	16	TRBJ1-5	TGTGCCGGCCATTGGGGGACAGGGGGCCGAGGTCAGCCCCAGCATTTT	CAGHWGTGGRGQPQHF
few	NA	TRBV28	12	TRBJ1-6	TGTGCCAGCTGGACGGTAAATTCACCCCTCCACTTT	CASWTVNSPLHF
many	NA	TRBV19	16	TRBJ2-7	TGTGCCAGTAGTATTTCAGGCGGGACACAAGCGTACGAGCAGTACTTC	CASSISGGTQAYEQYF
many	TRBD2	TRBV27	14	TRBJ2-1	TGTGCCTCCGCGGCTAGCGGGGGGTACAATGAGCAGTTCTTC	CASAASGGYNEQFF
NA	NA	TRBV7-9	14	TRBJ2-1	TGTGCCAGCAGCTTAGATTCGACCATTAATGAGCAGTTCTTC	CASSLDSTINEQFF
NA	NA	TRBV3-1	15	TRBJ1-5	TGTGCCAGCAGCCAAGATGCTACGGTCTCCCGGCCCCAGCATTTT	CASSQDATVSRPQHF
many	NA	TRBV29-1	16	TRBJ2-6	TGCAGCGTCAAAGGACGGGACAAGTCTGGGGCCAACGTCCTGACTTTC	CSVKGRDKSGANVLTF
many	NA	TRBV10-2	14	TRBJ1-1	TGCGCCAGCAGTGACTCGAGACGGGACACTGAAGCTTTCTTT	CASSDSRRDTEAFF
NA	NA	TRBV28	13	TRBJ2-7	TGTGCCAGCAGTTTGTTTGGTCAAGCCAAAGAGTACTTC	CASSLFGQAKEYF
many	NA	TRBV7-3	14	TRBJ2-5	TGTGCCAGCAGCTTAACCGCAGGCGAGGAGACCCAGTACTTC	CASSLTAGEETQYF
many	NA	TRBV7-9	15	TRBJ1-6	TGTGCCAGCAGCTTAGGTATCGGGACGGATTCACCCCTCCACTTT	CASSLGIGTDSPLHF
many	NA	TRBV11-2	14	TRBJ2-5	TGTGCCAGCAGCTTGGGGACCACAGGAGAGACCCAGTACTTC	CASSLGTTGETQYF
NA	TRBD1	TRBV27	13	TRBJ2-2	TGTGCCAGCAGCCTCGGGACAGGCCGGGAGCTGTTTTTT	CASSLGTGRELFF
many	TRBD1	TRBV20-1	14	TRBJ1-2	TGCAGTGCTCATACAGGGGGCCGGAACTATGGCTACACCTTC	CSAHTGGRNYGYTF
many	TRBD1	TRBV2	13	TRBJ2-3	TGTGCCGGACCGGGACAGAATACAGATACGCAGTATTTT	CAGPGQNTDTQYF
many	TRBD1	TRBV20-1	15	TRBJ2-4	TGCAGTGCTAGAGACATACAGGGGAATCGGGACATTCAGTACTTC	CSARDIQGNRDIQYF
many	NA	TRBV7-9	14	TRBJ2-7	TGTGCCAGCAGCCCCACAGGGAAGGGGCGCGAGCAGTACTTC	CASSPTGKGREQYF
few	NA	TRBV12-3/TRBV12-4	14	TRBJ2-2	TGTGCCAGCAGTAAGGACCGAAACACCGGGGAGCTGTTTTTT	CASSKDRNTGELFF
many	NA	TRBV18	13	TRBJ1-6	TGTGCCAGCTCACCAGGGGGGGATTCACCCCTCCACTTT	CASSPGGDSPLHF
many	NA	TRBV20-1	14	TRBJ1-2	TGCAGTGCTAGAGATTTTTCCGTAAAAAAAGGCTACACCTTC	CSARDFSVKKGYTF
many	NA	TRBV5-5	14	TRBJ1-1	TGTGCCAGCAGCTCTCGTACAGGGAACACTGAAGCTTTCTTT	CASSSRTGNTEAFF
many	TRBD2	TRBV4-1	15	TRBJ2-5	TGCGCCAGCAGCCAAGGACTAGCGGGAGAAGAGACCCAGTACTTC	CASSQGLAGEETQYF
many	TRBD1	TRBV28	16	TRBJ1-3	TGTGCCAGCAGAAGCTCCTCGACAGGGCCAGGAAACACCATATATTTT	CASRSSSTGPGNTIYF
few	NA	TRBV12-3/TRBV12-4	15	TRBJ2-5	TGTGCCAGCAGTCTCAACTTAGCCGGAGGGGAGACCCAGTACTTC	CASSLNLAGGETQYF